This is a list of T cell receptor beta chains from one sample in a study of blood T cell repertoires in COVID-19. Sequencing was performed with immunoSEQ multiplex PCR; in TCRdb, only in-frame clones are kept and a portion is missing. Among 30,000 to 40,000 clones listed, about 88% were seen once. The specimen sequenced was peripheral blood. These receptors all stem from a man between 65 and 85 years old with active COVID-19. Both conserved end residues are part of each CDR3. Only some rows state a clone size, as once, few, many or a class for expanded clones.

abundance	v_gene	j_gene	CDR3aa
-	TRBV10-2	TRBJ1-4	CASSRDRPWVEKLFF
-	TRBV7-2	TRBJ2-2	CASSLFAGSTGELFF
-	TRBV7-2	TRBJ2-1	CASSPGHGSYNEQFF
-	TRBV5-1	TRBJ2-2	CASSLRTGNTGELFF
-	TRBV19	TRBJ2-2	CASTPVARGTGELFF
-	TRBV15	TRBJ1-5	CATSRAGWGGFQGLQPQHF
-	TRBV7-9	TRBJ1-2	CASSLYYGYTF
-	TRBV18	TRBJ1-5	CASSESGGILNQPQHF
-	TRBV27	TRBJ2-2	CASRRTSGRGTGELFF
-	TRBV11-2	TRBJ2-2	CASRPDRWSTGELFF
-	TRBV7-2	TRBJ2-5	CASSLWGEETQYF
-	TRBV7-3	TRBJ2-1	CASSLTTTSGSFNEQFF
-	TRBV28	TRBJ1-4	CASSPHEGLGEKLFF
-	TRBV5-6	TRBJ2-5	CASRRDSRWGETQYF
-	TRBV29-1	TRBJ2-7	CSVGNREYYEQYF
-	TRBV28	TRBJ1-4	CASSRGTAGNEKLFF
-	TRBV7-3	TRBJ1-2	CASRETRTGLNYGYTF
-	TRBV4-3	TRBJ2-7	CASSQEGGSGYEQYF
-	TRBV7-2	TRBJ2-3	CASRLQAGTSTDTQYF
once	TRBV19	TRBJ1-5	CASRPHSGRGADQPQHF
-	TRBV3-1/TRBV3-2	TRBJ2-5	CASSQLDSQETQYF
once	TRBV19	TRBJ2-7	CASSIRLAVTYEQYF
-	TRBV5-1	TRBJ2-2	CASSLGLPSSGTGELFF
-	TRBV5-6	TRBJ1-2	CASSSGLRHSEAYGYTF
-	TRBV10-3	TRBJ2-2	CAINQAGPNTGELFF
-	TRBV4-2	TRBJ2-5	CASSQGGTSQETQYF
-	TRBV27	TRBJ2-7	CASSFSGTSGRRYEQYF
-	TRBV5-4	TRBJ2-7	CASSLEGQGTTKQYF
-	TRBV6-6	TRBJ2-3	CASSPPSGRALTSTDTQYF
-	TRBV29-1	TRBJ2-2	CSVLLQGLGGELFF
-	TRBV7-9	TRBJ1-2	CASSFGQGNYGYTF
-	TRBV6-2/TRBV6-3	TRBJ2-1	CASSLTTSGDYNEQFF
-	TRBV18	TRBJ1-4	CASSTRQGANEKLFF